The next 26 T cell receptor beta chains were all read from a single sample in a study of T-cell reconstitution after alpha-beta-depleted transplantation in children. Unique molecular identifiers were used to barcode this TCRbeta library. TCRdb re-derived calls from the PCR reads in MiXCR, one entry per CDR3 protein. Among fewer than 250,000 distinct CDR3 sequences listed, approximately 17% were seen once. The starting material was PBMCs, mostly from graft donor cells, obtained 360 days after TCRalphabeta/CD19-depleted stem cell transplant. The receptors originated from a male patient aged 2-10 years who had a stem cell transplant for acute lymphoblastic leukemia, so the T cells may come from the graft donor.

A few counts support this clonotype. The chain has TRBV6-5 and TRBJ2-5, with 9 bases matching TRBD2. J lost 5 bases, V lost 8 bases, and 12 bases had no gene match. CDR1 and CDR2 (germline): MNHEY, SVGAGI. The CDR3 runs 15 residues. This CDR3 is CASVTTAGGRETQYF. The CDR3, as DNA: TGTGCCAGCGTAACAACGGCGGGGGGGAGGGAGACCCAGTACTTC.

This clonotype was counted a few times. The rearrangement uses TRBV3-1 and TRBJ2-5; 7 nucleotides line up with TRBD2. The trim removed 6 bases at V and 8 bases at J, leaving 9 bases unmatched. This CDR3 spans 13 amino acids. CDR1 is LGHDT and CDR2 is YNNKEL in the germline V gene (reference sequence). CDR3 sequence reads: CASRQTSPDTQYF. CDR3 sequence (DNA): TGTGCCAGCAGACAGACTAGCCCTGATACCCAGTACTTC.

This clonotype has a handful of counts. The chain carries TRBV10-3 and TRBJ1-5; D may be TRBD1 (5 bases). Germline V gives CDR1 ENHRY, CDR2 SYGVKD. V gave up 2 bases and J gave up 7 bases, with 18 bases separating them. The CDR3 has 16 amino acids. As DNA, the CDR3 is TGTGCCATCAGTGAGGGGGACCGACTTTCTGGCCAGCCCCAGCATTTT. This gives the protein CAISEGDRLSGQPQHF.

This clonotype was seen a few times. The chain couples TRBV3-1 to TRBJ2-1; 12 bases map to TRBD2. The CDR3 spans 18 residues. Trimming cost V 3 bases and J 5 bases; bases outside gene matches: 11. CDR1 is LGHDT and CDR2 is YNNKEL in the germline V gene (reference sequence). In DNA form, the CDR3 reads TGTGCCAGCAGCCATCCTTTTGGGACTAGCGGGCCCAACAATGAGCAGTTCTTC. Translated, it gives CASSHPFGTSGPNNEQFF.

This clonotype occurred a few times. J is TRBJ2-5 and V is TRBV19; D remains ambiguous. CDR1 is LNHDA, CDR2 SQIVND, per germline (reference sequence). The CDR3 covers 13 residues. V was clipped by 0 bases and J by 4 bases, with 6 bases between them. DNA of the CDR3: TGTGCCAGTAGTATAGATAAGGGAGAGACCCAGTACTTC. It is translated as CASSIDKGETQYF.

Many counts were recorded for this clonotype. The genes are TRBV12-3 or TRBV12-4 and TRBJ1-6; 9 bases match TRBD1. The CDR3 loop spans 14 amino acids. The V segment lost 3 bases and the J segment 7 bases; nucleotides outside the gene matches: 1. The CDR3: CASSLTGGNSPLHF. CDR3 nucleotide sequence: TGTGCCAGCAGTTTGACAGGGGGGAATTCACCCCTCCACTTT.

The genes are TRBV12-3 or TRBV12-4 and TRBJ2-1; D might be TRBD2 (7 bases). With 8 bases removed from V and 4 bases from J, the gap between germline ends came to 21 bases. The CDR3 loop spans 16 amino acids. The chain's CDR3 is CASVGGRREPYNEQFF. As DNA, the CDR3 is TGTGCCAGCGTTGGGGGGCGGCGGGAGCCATACAATGAGCAGTTCTTC.

This clonotype was detected a few times. The chain couples TRBV29-1 to TRBJ2-6; D might be TRBD2 (5 bases). V was cut by 4 bases and J by 0 bases, with 10 bases left in between. Germline V lookup: CDR1 SQVTM, CDR2 ANQGSEA. The CDR3 extends over 15 amino acids. The CDR3 DNA is TGCAGCGTTGTTATGGGAGCCTCTGGGGCCAACGTCCTGACTTTC. Its translation: CSVVMGASGANVLTF.

The V gene is TRBV27, the J gene TRBJ1-2, with 9 bases that match TRBD1. There are 17 residues in the CDR3. CDR1 MNHEY and CDR2 SMNVEV come from the germline V gene (reference sequence). Trimming at V came to 5 bases and at J to 7 bases, leaving 17 bases not matched to a gene. CDR3 sequence: CASSRTTGGKELRGYTF. DNA for the CDR3: TGTGCCAGCAGTAGAACGACAGGGGGAAAGGAACTACGTGGCTACACCTTC.

This clonotype turned up a few times. This sequence joins TRBV27 and TRBJ1-5; D not certain. This CDR3 is 13 amino acids long. Germline loops: CDR1 MNHEY, CDR2 SMNVEV (reference sequence). Trimming pared 3 bases from V and 9 bases from J, leaving 12 bases between. Written as DNA, the CDR3 is TGTGCCAGCAGTTTCGGAGGTAGCAGGCCCCAGCATTTT. Translation gives CASSFGGSRPQHF.

The rearrangement links TRBV20-1 to TRBJ2-3; either TRBD1 or TRBD2 may fit D (5 bases each). V lost 5 bases and J lost 2, with 20 bases in between. This CDR3 has 16 residues. Germline-derived CDR1 and CDR2 are DFQATT and SNEGSKA (reference sequence). CDR3 protein: CSAGGPLHTNTDTQYF. The CDR3 bases are TGCAGTGCTGGGGGTCCTCTCCACACCAACACAGATACGCAGTATTTT.

This clonotype was seen more than once but under ten times. V is TRBV12-3 or TRBV12-4 and J is TRBJ2-7; a weak D match, TRBD1 (6 bases). The CDR3 is made up of 16 amino acids. The ends were cut back, 1 base at V and 4 bases at J, with 17 bases in the middle. The chain's CDR3 is CASSLVRWQGMYEQYF. CDR3 sequence (DNA): TGTGCCAGCAGTTTAGTTCGTTGGCAGGGGATGTACGAGCAGTACTTC.

This clonotype was seen a few times. This sequence joins TRBV9 and TRBJ1-4; D remains ambiguous. This CDR3 spans 15 amino acids. Per the germline V gene, CDR1 is SGDLS and CDR2 is YYNGEE. Trimming cost V 3 bases and J 6 bases, with 15 bases left between them. The CDR3 loop reads CASSAGPPGDEKLFF. The DNA of the CDR3 is TGTGCCAGCAGCGCTGGACCGCCTGGCGATGAAAAACTGTTTTTT.

This clonotype appeared many times. The V call is TRBV7-2, the J call TRBJ2-7, with D perhaps TRBD2 (5 bases). Germline CDR1 SGHTA, CDR2 FQGNSA. The CDR3 totals 14 residues. Trimming cost V 1 base and J 6 bases, with 13 bases left between them. CDR3 residues: CASSLEVVAREQYF. Here the CDR3 DNA reads TGTGCCAGCAGCTTAGAGGTAGTAGCGCGCGAGCAGTACTTC. The full variable domain, rest sourced from reference TRBV7-2 and TRBJ2-7, is GAGVSQSPSNKVTEKGKDVELRCDPISGHTALYWYRQSLGQGLEFLIYFQGNSAPDKSGLPSDRFSAERTGGSVSTLTIQRTQQEDSAVYLCASSLEVVAREQYFGPGTRLTVT.

V gene TRBV11-3 combines with J gene TRBJ2-1; weak D call: TRBD1 (6 bases). CDR1 and CDR2 from the germline V gene are SGHNT and YENEEA. Trimming took 5 bases from V and 12 from J, leaving 14 bases between them. The CDR3 has 12 amino acids. The CDR3 is CASSDQGLLQFF. For the CDR3, the DNA is TGTGCCAGCAGCGATCAGGGGTTGCTGCAGTTCTTC.

This clonotype was counted between two and nine times. The genes are TRBV5-1 and TRBJ2-7; D call uncertain. Trimming pared 4 bases from V and 1 base from J, leaving 12 bases between. The V gene's germline CDR1 is SGHRS and CDR2 YFSETQ. This CDR3 region has 14 residues. The CDR3 region is CASSQIPRSYEQYF. The CDR3 nucleotides are TGCGCCAGCAGCCAAATACCACGTTCCTACGAGCAGTACTTC.

The J gene is TRBJ2-1, the V gene TRBV5-1; 11 bases align to TRBD2. The J segment lost 3 bases and the V segment lost 4 bases, leaving 3 bases of the junction unmatched. There are 15 residues in the CDR3. The germline CDR1 and CDR2 sequences are SGHRS and YFSETQ. The DNA for the CDR3 is TGCGCCAGCAGCCTGACTAGCGGGGACTACAATGAGCAGTTCTTC. Protein sequence: CASSLTSGDYNEQFF.

This chain joins TRBV12-3 or TRBV12-4 and TRBJ2-7; 9 bases are a match to TRBD2. Losses at the gene ends were 4 bases for V and 5 bases for J; bases not matched to a gene: 6. There are 14 residues in the CDR3. In nucleotides, the CDR3 is TGTGCCAGCAGTTCCGCGGGGGGGCTCGACGAGCAGTACTTC. This sequence encodes CASSSAGGLDEQYF.

The chain links TRBV10-3 to TRBJ2-7; tentative D call: TRBD1 (5 bases). Trimming took off 6 bases at V and 2 bases at J, with 17 bases between the two ends. Germline V lookup: CDR1 ENHRY, CDR2 SYGVKD. The CDR3 length is 15 residues. The CDR3 loop is CAIRIAQGSTYEQYF. The CDR3 coding sequence is TGTGCCATCAGGATAGCCCAGGGCAGCACCTACGAGCAGTACTTC.

On this clonotype itself: Relative to the germline gene, one junction end is altered; a read error may explain this. This chain uses TRBV18 with TRBJ2-5, with D perhaps matching TRBD1 or TRBD2 (5 bases each). The CDR3 length is 16 residues. Germline V lookup: CDR1 KGHSH, CDR2 LQKENI. The CDR3 nucleotides read TGTGCCAGCTCACCCCTCGGGACCCGTCAACTAGAGGCCCAGTACTTC. Protein product: CASSPLGTRQLEAQYF.

The genes are TRBV30 and TRBJ2-7, with D possibly TRBD1 on 5 matching bases. The length of the CDR3 is 11 residues. Germline CDR1 and CDR2: GTSNPN and SVGIG (reference sequence). The V end lost 4 bases, the J end lost 3 bases, and 7 bases lay between the germline ends. The CDR3 DNA is TGTGCCTGGATGACAGTCTACGAGCAGTACTTC. Protein sequence: CAWMTVYEQYF.

J is TRBJ2-6 and V is TRBV11-3, with D unresolved. CDR3 size: 16 residues. Trimming pared 5 bases from V and 0 bases from J, leaving 11 bases between. Germline V gene data show CDR1 as SGHNT and CDR2 as YENEEA. This CDR3 is CASSGQLHSGANVLTF. Written as DNA, the CDR3 is TGTGCCAGCAGCGGGCAGCTACACTCTGGGGCCAACGTCCTGACTTTC.

This clonotype was observed many times. V is TRBV7-2 and J is TRBJ1-4; 7 bases are shared with TRBD1. This CDR3 spans 17 amino acids. V lost 0 bases, J lost 3 bases, and 7 bases stayed unmatched. Per the germline V gene, CDR1 is SGHTA and CDR2 is FQGNSA. The CDR3 is CASSLALWTGANEKLFF. The CDR3 DNA reads TGTGCCAGCAGCTTAGCACTTTGGACAGGCGCTAATGAAAAACTGTTTTTT.

The chain employs TRBV12-3 or TRBV12-4 and TRBJ2-5; D call uncertain. V shed 3 bases and J shed 5 bases, with 16 bases lying between them. CDR3 size: 15 residues. The chain's CDR3 is CASSFVRPSDETQYF. The CDR3, as DNA: TGTGCCAGCAGTTTTGTACGGCCGTCGGACGAGACCCAGTACTTC.

This clonotype was seen a few times. The gene calls are TRBV12-3 or TRBV12-4 and TRBJ1-1; 7 bases line up with TRBD1. The CDR3 covers 13 residues. The trim removed 6 bases at V and 1 base at J, leaving 2 bases unmatched. CDR3 protein: CASRTGPNTEAFF. In nucleotides, the CDR3 is TGTGCCAGCAGGACAGGGCCGAACACTGAAGCTTTCTTT.

In this sample, this clonotype turned up a few times. This chain links TRBV3-1 with TRBJ2-1; 11 bases line up with TRBD2. The germline V gene encodes CDR1 LGHDT and CDR2 YNNKEL (reference sequence). CDR3 length equals 15 residues. V was clipped by 3 bases and J by 7 bases; unmatched bases: 5. The CDR3 DNA is TGTGCCAGCAGCCAGGTTAGCGGGGGGGCTAATGAGCAGTTCTTC. Translating gives CASSQVSGGANEQFF.